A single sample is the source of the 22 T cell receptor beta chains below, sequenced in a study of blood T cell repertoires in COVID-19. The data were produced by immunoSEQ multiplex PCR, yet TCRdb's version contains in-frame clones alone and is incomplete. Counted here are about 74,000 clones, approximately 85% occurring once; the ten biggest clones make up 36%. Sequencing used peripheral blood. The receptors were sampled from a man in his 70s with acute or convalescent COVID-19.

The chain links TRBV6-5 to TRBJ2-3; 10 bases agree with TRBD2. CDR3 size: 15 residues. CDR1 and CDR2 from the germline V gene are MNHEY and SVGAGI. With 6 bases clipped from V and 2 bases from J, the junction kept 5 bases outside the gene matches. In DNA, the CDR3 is TGTGCCAGCAGGGGTAGCGGGAGGTCCACAGATACGCAGTATTTT. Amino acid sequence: CASRGSGRSTDTQYF.

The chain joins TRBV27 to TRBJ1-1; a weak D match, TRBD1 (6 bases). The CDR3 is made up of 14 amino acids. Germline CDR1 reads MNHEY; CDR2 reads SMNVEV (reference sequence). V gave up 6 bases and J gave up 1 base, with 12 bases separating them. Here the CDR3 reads CASSSRGANTEAFF. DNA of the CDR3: TGTGCCAGCAGCTCCAGGGGCGCGAACACTGAAGCTTTCTTT.

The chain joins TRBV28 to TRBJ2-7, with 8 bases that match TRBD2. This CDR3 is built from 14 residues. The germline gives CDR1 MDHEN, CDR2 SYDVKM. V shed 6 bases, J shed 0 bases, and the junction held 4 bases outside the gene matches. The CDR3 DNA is TGTGCCAGCAGGAGCGGGGGATCCTCCTACGAGCAGTACTTC. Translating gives CASRSGGSSYEQYF.

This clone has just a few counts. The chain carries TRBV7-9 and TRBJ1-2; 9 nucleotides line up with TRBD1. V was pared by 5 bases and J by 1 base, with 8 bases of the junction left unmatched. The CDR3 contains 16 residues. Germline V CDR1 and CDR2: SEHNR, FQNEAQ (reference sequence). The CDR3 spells CASSVTGGQGNYGYTF. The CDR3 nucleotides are TGTGCCAGCAGCGTCACCGGGGGACAGGGTAACTATGGCTACACCTTC.

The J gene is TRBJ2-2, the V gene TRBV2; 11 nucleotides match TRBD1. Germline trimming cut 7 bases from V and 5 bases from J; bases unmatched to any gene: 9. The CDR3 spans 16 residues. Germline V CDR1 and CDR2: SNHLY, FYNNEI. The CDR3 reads CASTLPGQGGTGELFF. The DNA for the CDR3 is TGTGCCAGCACTCTACCGGGACAGGGGGGAACCGGGGAGCTGTTTTTT.

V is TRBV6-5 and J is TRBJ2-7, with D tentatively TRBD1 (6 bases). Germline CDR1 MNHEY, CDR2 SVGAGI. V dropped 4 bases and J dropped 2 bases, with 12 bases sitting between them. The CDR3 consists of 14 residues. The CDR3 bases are TGTGCCAGCAGTTGGGGGACAAGACCCTACGAGCAGTACTTC. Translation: CASSWGTRPYEQYF.

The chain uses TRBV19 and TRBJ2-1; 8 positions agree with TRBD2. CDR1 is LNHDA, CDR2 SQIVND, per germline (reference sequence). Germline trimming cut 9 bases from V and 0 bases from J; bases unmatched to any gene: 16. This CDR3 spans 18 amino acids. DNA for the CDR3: TGTGCCAGCGCCTTTGTGGTAATAGCGGGGCACTCCTACAATGAGCAGTTCTTC. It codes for CASAFVVIAGHSYNEQFF.

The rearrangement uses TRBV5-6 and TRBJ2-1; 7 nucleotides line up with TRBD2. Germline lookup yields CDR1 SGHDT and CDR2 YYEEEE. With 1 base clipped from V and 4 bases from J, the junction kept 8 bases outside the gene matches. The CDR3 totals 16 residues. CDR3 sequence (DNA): TGTGCCAGCAGCTTGTATGGCGGGGGACTATACAATGAGCAGTTCTTC. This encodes CASSLYGGGLYNEQFF.

Here the CDR3 DNA reads TGTGCCAGCAGCCCGGGTGGTGCCCCCTCCTACAATGAGCAGTTCTTC. Translating gives CASSPGGAPSYNEQFF. This chain connects TRBV5-4 to TRBJ2-1; D is uncertain. Germline V gene sequence: CDR1 SGHNT, CDR2 YYREEE (reference sequence). Deletions cut 4 bases from V and 0 bases from J, with 14 bases between. This CDR3 is built from 16 residues.

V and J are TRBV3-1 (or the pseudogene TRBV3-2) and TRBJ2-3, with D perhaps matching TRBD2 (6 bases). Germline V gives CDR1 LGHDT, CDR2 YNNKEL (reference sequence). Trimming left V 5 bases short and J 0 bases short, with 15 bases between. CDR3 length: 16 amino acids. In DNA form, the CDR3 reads TGTGCCAGCAGCTTGTGGGTGGGGACTAGCACAGATACGCAGTATTTT. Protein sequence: CASSLWVGTSTDTQYF.

The CDR3 sequence is CASSLEIFSGNTIYF. DNA for the CDR3: TGTGCCAGCAGCTTGGAGATCTTCTCGGGAAACACCATATATTTT. The chain joins TRBV7-8 to TRBJ1-3; D unclear. In germline, CDR1 is SGHVS, CDR2 FQNEAQ. The CDR3 consists of 15 residues. The V and J ends lost 3 bases and 4 bases respectively, with 13 bases between them.

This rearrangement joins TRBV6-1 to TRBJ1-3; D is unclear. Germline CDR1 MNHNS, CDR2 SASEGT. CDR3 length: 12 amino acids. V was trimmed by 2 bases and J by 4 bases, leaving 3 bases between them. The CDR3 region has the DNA TGTGCCAGCAGTGAATTAGGAAACACCATATATTTT. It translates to CASSELGNTIYF.

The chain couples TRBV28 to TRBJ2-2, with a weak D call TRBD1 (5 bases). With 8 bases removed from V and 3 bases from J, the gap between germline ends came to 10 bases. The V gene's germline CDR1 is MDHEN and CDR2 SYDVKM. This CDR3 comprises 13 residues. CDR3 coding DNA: TGTGCCAGCTGGCAGGGTCACACCGGGGAGCTGTTTTTT. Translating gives CASWQGHTGELFF.

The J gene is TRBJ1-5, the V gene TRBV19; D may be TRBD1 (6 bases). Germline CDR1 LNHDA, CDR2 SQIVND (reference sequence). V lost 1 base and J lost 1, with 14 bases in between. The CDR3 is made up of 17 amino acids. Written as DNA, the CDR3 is TGTGCCAGTAGTATAGGACGGACAGTGGCGAGCAATCAGCCCCAGCATTTT. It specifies CASSIGRTVASNQPQHF.

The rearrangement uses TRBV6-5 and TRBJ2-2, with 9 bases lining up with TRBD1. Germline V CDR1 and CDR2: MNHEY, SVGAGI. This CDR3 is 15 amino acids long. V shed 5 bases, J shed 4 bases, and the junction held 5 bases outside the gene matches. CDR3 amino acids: CASSTGTGPTGELFF. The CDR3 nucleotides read TGTGCCAGCAGTACCGGGACAGGGCCCACCGGGGAGCTGTTTTTT.

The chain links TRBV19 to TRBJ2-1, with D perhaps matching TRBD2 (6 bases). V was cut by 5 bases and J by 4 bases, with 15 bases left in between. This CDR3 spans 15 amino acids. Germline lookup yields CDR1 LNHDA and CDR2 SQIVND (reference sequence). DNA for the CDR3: TGTGCCAGTAGTGATCCCTTCGGGGGTTACAATGAGCAGTTCTTC. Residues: CASSDPFGGYNEQFF.

CDR3 loop: CAWSPLGQINQPQHF. The CDR3, as DNA: TGTGCCTGGAGTCCGCTGGGACAGATAAATCAGCCCCAGCATTTT. V gene TRBV30 combines with J gene TRBJ1-5; 7 positions agree with TRBD1. With 2 bases clipped from V and 4 bases from J, the junction kept 8 bases outside the gene matches. Germline values: CDR1 GTSNPN, CDR2 SVGIG (reference sequence). CDR3 length equals 15 residues.

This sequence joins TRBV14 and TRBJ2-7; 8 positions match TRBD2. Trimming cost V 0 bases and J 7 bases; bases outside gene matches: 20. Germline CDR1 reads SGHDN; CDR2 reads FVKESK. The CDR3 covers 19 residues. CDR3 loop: CASSQESRGLANPKREQYF. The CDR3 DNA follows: TGTGCCAGCAGCCAAGAGAGCAGAGGACTAGCCAATCCGAAGAGGGAGCAGTACTTC. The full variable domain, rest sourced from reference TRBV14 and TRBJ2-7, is EAGVTQFPSHSVIEKGQTVTLRCDPISGHDNLYWYRRVMGKEIKFLLHFVKESKQDESGMPNNRFLAERTGGTYSTLKVQPAELEDSGVYFCASSQESRGLANPKREQYFGPGTRLTVT.

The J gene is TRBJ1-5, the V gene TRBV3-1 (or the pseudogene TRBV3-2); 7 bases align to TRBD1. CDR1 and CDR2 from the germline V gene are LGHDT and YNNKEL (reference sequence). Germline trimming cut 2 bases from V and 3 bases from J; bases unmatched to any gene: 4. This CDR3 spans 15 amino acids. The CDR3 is CASSQKGGPNQPQHF. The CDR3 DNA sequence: TGTGCCAGCAGCCAAAAAGGGGGCCCCAATCAGCCCCAGCATTTT.

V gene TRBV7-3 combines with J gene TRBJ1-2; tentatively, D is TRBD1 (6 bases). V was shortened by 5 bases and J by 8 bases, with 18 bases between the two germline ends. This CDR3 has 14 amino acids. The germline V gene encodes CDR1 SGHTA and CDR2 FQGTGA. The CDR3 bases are TGTGCCAGCAGCCCTTCGACAGGAATGTACGGCTACACCTTC. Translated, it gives CASSPSTGMYGYTF.

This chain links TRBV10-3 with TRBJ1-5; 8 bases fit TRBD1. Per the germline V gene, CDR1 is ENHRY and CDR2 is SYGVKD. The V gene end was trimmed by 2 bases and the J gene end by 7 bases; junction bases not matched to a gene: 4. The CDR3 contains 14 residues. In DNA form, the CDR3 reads TGTGCCATCAGTGAGACCGGGACAGGCCAGCCCCAGCATTTT. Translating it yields CAISETGTGQPQHF.

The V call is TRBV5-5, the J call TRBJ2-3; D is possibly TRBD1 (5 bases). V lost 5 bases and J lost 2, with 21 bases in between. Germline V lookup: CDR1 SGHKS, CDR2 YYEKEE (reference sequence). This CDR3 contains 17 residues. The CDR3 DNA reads TGTGCCAGCAGACAGGATCCCGGGCCTAGGGTCACAGATACGCAGTATTTT. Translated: CASRQDPGPRVTDTQYF.